This T cell receptor beta chain was identified in a study of shared clonotypes between healthy human individuals. Findings and caveats of the study: Naive subsets, compared against memory subsets, generally had larger estimated richness values.

Note on this clone: Its specificity is unknown.

This table comes from immunoSEQ multiplex PCR, and its TCRdb copy is limited to in-frame clones, with some not included. Of millions of clones listed, over 85% are singletons. CD8 cells regarded as naive lacked CD45RO, were positively chosen for CCR7, and omitted terminally differentiated effector memory CD45RA+ cells. Trimming took off 7 bases at V and 8 bases at J, with 11 bases between the two ends. From germline, CDR1 is SNHLY and CDR2 FYNNEI. This CDR3 spans 11 amino acids. What was sequenced was naive CD8+ T cells sorted from blood. The rearrangement links TRBV2 to TRBJ1-1; D may be TRBD1 (6 bases). This sequence was found in a man aged 18-30 years in good health. DNA of the CDR3: TGTGCCAGCACAATCGGGGGCGAAGCTTTCTTT. Translating gives CASTIGGEAFF.